The sample holds a few counts of the clone carrying this TCR beta chain. The source of the sample is a study of response to subunit inactivated influenza vaccine. V was shortened by 0 bases and J by 6 bases, with 6 bases between the two germline ends. Germline CDR1 reads SEHNR; CDR2 reads FQNEAQ (reference sequence). The CDR3 runs to 14 residues. Each CDR3 protein is one row after TCRdb ran MiXCR on the RT-PCR reads. The sample consists of about 540,000 distinct CDR3 sequences, roughly 25% of them appearing once. These sequences were also reported in another study, on T cells expressing NK-cell markers. This second study says: The authors generated TCR beta cDNA through 5'RACE template switching with UMIs. For a few donors, these clonotypes were likewise the leading ones in the CD3+CD56-NKG2C+ fraction.

The TCR sequence derives from a man aged 45-65 years who received an inactivated influenza vaccine. Sequencing used CD4+ T cells sorted from PBMCs, obtained 11 to 12 days after vaccination. The V gene is TRBV7-9, the J gene TRBJ1-6; no clear D. Here the CDR3 DNA reads TGTGCCAGCAGCTTAGCACCCTCTAATTCACCCCTCCACTTT. This translates into CASSLAPSNSPLHF.